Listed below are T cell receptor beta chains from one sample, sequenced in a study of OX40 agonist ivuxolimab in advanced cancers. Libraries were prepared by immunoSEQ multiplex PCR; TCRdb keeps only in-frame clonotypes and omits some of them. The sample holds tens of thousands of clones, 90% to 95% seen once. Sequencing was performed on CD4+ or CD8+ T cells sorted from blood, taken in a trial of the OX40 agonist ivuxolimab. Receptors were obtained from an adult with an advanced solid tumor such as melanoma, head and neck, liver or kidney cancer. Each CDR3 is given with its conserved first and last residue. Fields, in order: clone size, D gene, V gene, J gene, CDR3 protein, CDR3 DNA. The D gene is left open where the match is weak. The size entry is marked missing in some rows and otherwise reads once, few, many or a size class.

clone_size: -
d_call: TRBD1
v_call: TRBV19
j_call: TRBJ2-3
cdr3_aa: CASSSLYRGPDTQYF
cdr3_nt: TGTGCCAGTAGTAGCCTCTACAGGGGGCCCGATACGCAGTATTTT

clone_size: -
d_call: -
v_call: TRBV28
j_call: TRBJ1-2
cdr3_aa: CASTKANYGYTF
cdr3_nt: TGTGCCAGCACTAAAGCCAACTATGGCTACACCTTC

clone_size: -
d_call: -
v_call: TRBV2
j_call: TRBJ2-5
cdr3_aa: CASSPGSRETQYF
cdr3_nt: TGTGCCAGCAGCCCGGGGAGCCGTGAGACCCAGTACTTC

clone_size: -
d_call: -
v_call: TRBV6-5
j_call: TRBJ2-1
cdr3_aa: CASSSRTDSPRGEQFF
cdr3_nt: TGTGCCAGCAGTTCCCGGACCGACAGTCCGCGGGGTGAGCAGTTCTTC

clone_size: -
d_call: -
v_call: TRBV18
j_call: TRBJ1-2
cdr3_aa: CASSQGFSYGYTF
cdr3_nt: TGTGCCAGCTCACAAGGGTTTAGCTATGGCTACACCTTC

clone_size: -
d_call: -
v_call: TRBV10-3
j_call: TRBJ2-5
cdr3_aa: CAARGQPEETQYF
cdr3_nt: TGTGCCGCCCGGGGGCAACCGGAAGAGACCCAGTACTTC

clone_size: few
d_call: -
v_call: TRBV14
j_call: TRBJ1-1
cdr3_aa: CASSYLSQSNTEAFF
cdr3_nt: TGTGCCAGCAGCTACCTAAGTCAGTCGAACACTGAAGCTTTCTTT

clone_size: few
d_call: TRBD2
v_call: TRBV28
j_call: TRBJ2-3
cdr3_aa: CASSALSGRVSDTQYF
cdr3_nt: TGTGCCAGCAGTGCCCTAAGCGGGAGGGTTTCAGATACGCAGTATTTT

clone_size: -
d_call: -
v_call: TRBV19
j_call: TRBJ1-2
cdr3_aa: CASSPRGPYGYTF
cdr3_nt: TGTGCCAGTAGCCCCCGGGGTCCCTATGGCTACACCTTC

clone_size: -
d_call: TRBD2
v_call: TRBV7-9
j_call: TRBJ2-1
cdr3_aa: CASSLGTSGNNEQFF
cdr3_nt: TGTGCCAGCAGCTTAGGGACTAGCGGCAACAATGAGCAGTTCTTC

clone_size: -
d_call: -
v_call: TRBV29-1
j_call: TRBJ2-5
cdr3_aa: CSGRGGQETQYF
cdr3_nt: TGCAGCGGGAGAGGAGGCCAAGAGACCCAGTACTTC

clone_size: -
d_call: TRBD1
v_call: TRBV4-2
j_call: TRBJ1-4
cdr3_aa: CASSPTQGATNEKLFF
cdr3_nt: TGTGCCAGCAGCCCTACTCAGGGGGCTACTAATGAAAAACTGTTTTTT

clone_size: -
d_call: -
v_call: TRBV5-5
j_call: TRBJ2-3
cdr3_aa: CASSLTQMAGTQYF
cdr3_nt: TGTGCCAGCAGCTTGACACAAATGGCGGGTACGCAGTATTTT

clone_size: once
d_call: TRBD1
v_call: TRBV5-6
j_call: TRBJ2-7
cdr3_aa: CASSERQGLYEQYF
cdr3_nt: TGTGCCAGCAGCGAAAGACAGGGGTTATACGAGCAGTACTTC

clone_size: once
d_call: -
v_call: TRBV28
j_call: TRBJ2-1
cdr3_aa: CASSLPGDNEQFF
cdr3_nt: TGTGCCAGCAGTTTGCCCGGGGACAATGAGCAGTTCTTC

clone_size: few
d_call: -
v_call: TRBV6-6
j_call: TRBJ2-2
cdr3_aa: CASSYSRLNTGELFF
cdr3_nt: TGTGCCAGCAGTTACTCGAGACTAAACACCGGGGAGCTGTTTTTT

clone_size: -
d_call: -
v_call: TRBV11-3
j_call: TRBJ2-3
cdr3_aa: CASSLRPSEDTQYF
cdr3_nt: TGTGCCAGCAGCTTAAGGCCTAGCGAGGATACGCAGTATTTT

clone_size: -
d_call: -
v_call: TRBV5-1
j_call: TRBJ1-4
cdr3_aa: CASSLLRPGTNEKLFF
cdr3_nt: TGCGCCAGCAGCTTATTAAGGCCAGGGACTAATGAAAAACTGTTTTTT

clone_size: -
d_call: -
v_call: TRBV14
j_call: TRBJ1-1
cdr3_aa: CASSQDLAGRTEAFF
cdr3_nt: TGTGCCAGCAGCCAAGATTTAGCAGGGCGGACTGAAGCTTTCTTT

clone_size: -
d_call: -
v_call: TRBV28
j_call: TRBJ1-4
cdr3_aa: CASSGWPTNEKLFF
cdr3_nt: TGTGCCAGCAGTGGGTGGCCAACTAATGAAAAACTGTTTTTT

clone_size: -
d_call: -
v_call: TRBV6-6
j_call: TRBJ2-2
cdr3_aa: CASSRRVTGELFF
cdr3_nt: TGTGCCAGCAGTAGGAGGGTCACCGGGGAGCTGTTTTTT

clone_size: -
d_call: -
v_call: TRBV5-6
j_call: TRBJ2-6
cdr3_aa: CASSLRGRESGANVLTF
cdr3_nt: TGTGCCAGCAGCTTAAGGGGGCGGGAATCCGGGGCCAACGTCCTGACTTTC

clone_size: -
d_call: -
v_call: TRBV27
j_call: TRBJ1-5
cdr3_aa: CASSFRGDQPQHF
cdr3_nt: TGTGCCAGCAGTTTCAGGGGCGATCAGCCCCAGCATTTT

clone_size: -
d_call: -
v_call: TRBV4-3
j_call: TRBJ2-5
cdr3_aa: CASSQEWETRETQYF
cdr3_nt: TGCGCCAGCAGCCAAGAGTGGGAGACCCGGGAGACCCAGTACTTC

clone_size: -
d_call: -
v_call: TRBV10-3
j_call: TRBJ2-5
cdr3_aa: CAISLSDSGGETQYF
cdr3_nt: TGTGCCATCAGCCTTAGCGACTCCGGGGGAGAGACCCAGTACTTC

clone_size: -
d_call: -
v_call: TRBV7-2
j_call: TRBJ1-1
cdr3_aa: CASSLGVSGTEAFF
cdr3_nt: TGTGCCAGCAGCTTAGGTGTGAGTGGCACTGAAGCTTTCTTT

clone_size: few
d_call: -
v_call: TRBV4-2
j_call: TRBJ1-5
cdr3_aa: CASSQDGGHKPQHF
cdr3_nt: TGTGCCAGCAGCCAAGACGGGGGACACAAGCCCCAGCATTTT

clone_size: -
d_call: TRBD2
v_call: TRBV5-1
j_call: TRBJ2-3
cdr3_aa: CASSPGLAGSSDTQYF
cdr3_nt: TGCGCCAGCAGCCCCGGACTAGCGGGTAGCTCAGATACGCAGTATTTT

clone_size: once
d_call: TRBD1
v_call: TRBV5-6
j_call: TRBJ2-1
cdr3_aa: CASSFGQGALPLYNEQFF
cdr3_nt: TGTGCCAGCAGCTTCGGACAGGGGGCACTCCCCCTCTACAATGAGCAGTTCTTC